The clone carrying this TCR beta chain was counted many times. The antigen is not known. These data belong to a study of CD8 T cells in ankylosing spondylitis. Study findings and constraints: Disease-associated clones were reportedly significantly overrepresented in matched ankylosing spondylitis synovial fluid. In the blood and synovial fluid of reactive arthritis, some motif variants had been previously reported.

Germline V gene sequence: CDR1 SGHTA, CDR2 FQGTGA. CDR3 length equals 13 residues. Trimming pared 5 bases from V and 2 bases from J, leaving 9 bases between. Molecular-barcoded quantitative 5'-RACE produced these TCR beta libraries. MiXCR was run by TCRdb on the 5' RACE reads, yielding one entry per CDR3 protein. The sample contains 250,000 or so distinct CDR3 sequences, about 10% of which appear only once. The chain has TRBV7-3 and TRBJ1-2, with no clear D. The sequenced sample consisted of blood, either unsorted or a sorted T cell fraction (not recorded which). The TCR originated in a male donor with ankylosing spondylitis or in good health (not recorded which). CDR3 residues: CASSDMGNYGYTF. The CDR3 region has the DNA TGTGCCAGCAGCGATATGGGGAACTATGGCTACACCTTC.